The 5 T cell receptor beta chains listed next were all sequenced from one sample in a study of blood T cell repertoires in COVID-19 (dated by TCRdb to the early 2020s). Library preparation used the immunoSEQ multiplex PCR assay. TCRdb took this table from immuneACCESS and kept in-frame rearrangements with V and J called. Such tables lack part of the clones; where checked against another copy, unresolved V genes explain under half of the gap, and the rest is unexplained. This sample has 84,000 or so clones in its table, and roughly 85% of those were observed once. The top ten hold approximately 5.1% of the sample. Specimen: peripheral blood. The receptors originated from a man in his 60s with acute or convalescent COVID-19.

The rearrangement links TRBV19 to TRBJ1-2, with 9 bases matching TRBD1. The CDR3 spans 15 residues. The V gene end was trimmed by 4 bases and the J gene end by 6 bases; junction bases not matched to a gene: 9. Germline loops: CDR1 LNHDA, CDR2 SQIVND (reference sequence). The CDR3 spells CASSTASTGGNGYTF. The CDR3 DNA reads TGTGCCAGTAGTACAGCCTCGACAGGGGGTAATGGCTACACCTTC.

The gene calls are TRBV10-2 and TRBJ1-1; tentatively, D is TRBD1 (5 bases). Germline CDR1 reads WSHSY; CDR2 reads SAAADI. The CDR3 covers 12 residues. V lost 6 bases and J 6 bases, leaving 11 bases between the germline ends. CDR3 sequence: CASRDTRAEAFF. The DNA for the CDR3 is TGCGCCAGCAGGGACACCCGGGCTGAAGCTTTCTTT.

V and J are TRBV19 and TRBJ1-6; D remains ambiguous. Germline values: CDR1 LNHDA, CDR2 SQIVND (reference sequence). V gave up 3 bases and J gave up 11 bases, with 17 bases separating them. CDR3 length: 15 residues. The CDR3 region has the DNA TGTGCCAGTAGTATTGGTCTGGAAAAGACAACACCCCTCCACTTT. Amino acid sequence: CASSIGLEKTTPLHF. Combining the CDR3 with reference TRBV19 and TRBJ1-6 gives the whole variable domain DGGITQSPKYLFRKEGQNVTLSCEQNLNHDAMYWYRQDPGQGLRLIYYSQIVNDFQKGDIAEGYSVSREKKESFPLTVTSAQKNPTAFYLCASSIGLEKTTPLHFGNGTRLTVT.

A few counts support this clone. The chain couples TRBV16 to TRBJ1-2, with D unclear. V lost 4 bases and J lost 7, with 13 bases in between. This CDR3 has 13 amino acids. Germline V gene data show CDR1 as KGHSY and CDR2 as FQNENV. The CDR3 sequence: CASSPSAGVGYTF. The CDR3 region has the DNA TGTGCCAGCAGCCCATCTGCCGGGGTTGGCTACACCTTC.

The chain is built from TRBV6-2 or TRBV6-3 and TRBJ1-1; D not resolved. CDR3 length: 13 residues. V lost 6 bases and J 1 base, leaving 9 bases between the germline ends. Germline V gives CDR1 MNHEY, CDR2 SVGEGT. The CDR3, as DNA: TGTGCCAGCAGCCACTCAGGGAACACTGAAGCTTTCTTT. Its translation: CASSHSGNTEAFF.